A selection of T cell receptor delta chains follows, all from one sample in a study of gamma-delta T cells after stem cell transplantation. TCRdb applied CATT to the RT-PCR reads for clone calling. In all, the sample yields around 19 delta-chain clones. The sequencing sample was made of gamma-delta T cells. All receptors come from a human donor. It is not recorded whose cells these are; they may come from a transplant donor. Each CDR3 is given with its conserved first and last residue. The D gene is left open where the match is weak. Rows give clone size only sometimes, using once, few, many, or a class for an expanded clone.

CDR3aa: CACDTLLGTSSWDTRQMFF; CDR3nt: TGTGCCTGTGACACCCTCCTGGGGACGAGCTCCTGGGACACCCGACAGATGTTTTTC; v_gene: TRDV2; j_gene: TRDJ3; abundance: NA; d_gene: NA
CDR3aa: CACDALGEEIKLIF; CDR3nt: TGTGCCTGTGACGCCCTGGGGGAAGAAATCAAACTCATCTTT; v_gene: TRDV2; j_gene: TRDJ1; abundance: NA; d_gene: TRDD3
CDR3aa: CAASARLWHPLTAQLFF; CDR3nt: TGTGCAGCAAGCGCGCGTCTCTGGCATCCTTTGACAGCGCAACTCTTCTTT; v_gene: TRAV29/DV5; j_gene: TRDJ2; abundance: few; d_gene: NA
CDR3aa: CACDTVGDTSSWDTRQMFF; CDR3nt: TGTGCCTGTGACACCGTAGGGGATACGAGCTCCTGGGACACCCGACAGATGTTTTTC; v_gene: TRDV2; j_gene: TRDJ3; abundance: few; d_gene: TRDD3
CDR3aa: CACDTVPLLGDQTAQLFF; CDR3nt: TGTGCCTGTGACACTGTTCCTTTACTGGGGGATCAGACAGCACAACTCTTCTTT; v_gene: TRDV2; j_gene: TRDJ2; abundance: NA; d_gene: TRDD3